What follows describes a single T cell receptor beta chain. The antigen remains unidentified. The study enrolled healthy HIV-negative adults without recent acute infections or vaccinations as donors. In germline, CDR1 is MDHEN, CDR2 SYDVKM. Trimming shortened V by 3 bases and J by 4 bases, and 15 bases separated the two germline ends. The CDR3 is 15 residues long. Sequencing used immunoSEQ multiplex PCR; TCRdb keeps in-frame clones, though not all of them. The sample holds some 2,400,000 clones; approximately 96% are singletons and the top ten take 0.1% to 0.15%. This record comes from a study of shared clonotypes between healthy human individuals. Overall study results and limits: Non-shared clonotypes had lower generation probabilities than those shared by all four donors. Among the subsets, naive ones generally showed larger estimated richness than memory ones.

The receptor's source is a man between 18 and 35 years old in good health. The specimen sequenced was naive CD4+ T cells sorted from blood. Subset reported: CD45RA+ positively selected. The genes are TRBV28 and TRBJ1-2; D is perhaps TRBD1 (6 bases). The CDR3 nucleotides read TGTGCCAGCAGTTTGAGGAAGGAGGGGGGCTATGGCTACACCTTC. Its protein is CASSLRKEGGYGYTF.